This is a list of T cell receptor beta chains from one sample in a study of blood T cell repertoires in COVID-19. Repertoires were generated with immunoSEQ multiplex PCR, while TCRdb's copy carries only in-frame clones and drops some. The sample records 380,000 or so clones, 70% to 90% being singletons. Material: peripheral blood. These receptors were taken from a man in his forties or fifties with acute or convalescent COVID-19. CDR3s include the opening cysteine and the closing phenylalanine or tryptophan. The D gene is left open where the match is weak. Only some rows state a clone size, as once, few, many or a class for expanded clones.

V	J	size	D	CDR3	DNA
TRBV11-2	TRBJ2-5	once	-	CASSLVGVGRETQYF	TGTGCCAGCAGCTTAGTAGGGGTAGGGCGGGAGACCCAGTACTTC
TRBV7-2	TRBJ1-6	-	-	CASSLKLSSYNSPLHF	TGTGCCAGCAGCCTCAAGCTGAGCTCCTATAATTCACCCCTCCACTTT
TRBV5-1	TRBJ1-1	-	-	CASSFDGDTEAFF	TGCGCCAGCAGCTTTGACGGAGACACTGAAGCTTTCTTT
TRBV18	TRBJ2-1	-	TRBD2	CASSPHADIAGGSYNEQFF	TGTGCCAGCTCACCACATGCCGATATAGCGGGGGGCTCCTACAATGAGCAGTTCTTC
TRBV7-8	TRBJ1-2	once	-	CASSRPDGEVGYTF	TGTGCCAGCAGCCGCCCCGACGGGGAAGTTGGCTACACCTTC
TRBV27	TRBJ1-2	-	-	CASSLASGLGYGYTF	TGTGCCAGCAGTTTAGCTTCAGGGCTTGGCTATGGCTACACCTTC
TRBV5-4	TRBJ1-5	-	-	CASSLGPVSDQPQHF	TGTGCCAGCAGCTTGGGCCCGGTATCCGATCAGCCCCAGCATTTT
TRBV27	TRBJ1-6	-	-	CASSFRQGRGSPLHF	TGTGCCAGCAGTTTCCGCCAGGGAAGGGGTTCACCCCTCCACTTT
TRBV29-1	TRBJ2-1	few	TRBD2	CSVGRAGGNEQFF	TGCAGCGTTGGTAGGGCGGGGGGGAATGAGCAGTTCTTC
TRBV4-2	TRBJ1-2	-	-	CASSPRGPRGYTF	TGTGCCAGCAGCCCCCGAGGTCCGAGAGGCTACACCTTC
TRBV5-1	TRBJ2-5	once	TRBD2	CASSLNPGTSGRSVETQYF	TGCGCCAGCAGCCTAAACCCGGGGACTAGCGGGAGAAGCGTGGAGACCCAGTACTTC
TRBV30	TRBJ1-3	-	-	CAWSVNRSPFRNTIYF	TGTGCCTGGAGTGTAAACAGGTCCCCTTTTCGGAACACCATATATTTT
TRBV13	TRBJ2-1	-	-	CASSVEGGESYNEQFF	TGTGCCAGCAGCGTCGAAGGAGGGGAATCCTACAATGAGCAGTTCTTC
TRBV9	TRBJ1-1	-	TRBD1	CASSPTGVSTEAFF	TGTGCCAGCAGTCCAACAGGGGTCTCTACCGAAGCTTTCTTT
TRBV27	TRBJ2-4	-	TRBD1	CASSFRGRKNIQYF	TGTGCCAGCAGTTTCAGGGGGCGGAAAAACATTCAGTACTTC
TRBV6-2/TRBV6-3	TRBJ1-5	once	-	CASSYQGTSNQPQHF	TGTGCCAGCAGTTACCAGGGGACGAGCAATCAGCCCCAGCATTTT
TRBV25-1	TRBJ1-1	-	-	CASSVGAEAFF	TGTGCCAGCAGTGTGGGAGCTGAAGCTTTCTTT
TRBV5-1	TRBJ1-1	-	-	CATTPGGEGGTEAFF	TGCGCCACCACTCCCGGGGGGGAAGGCGGGACTGAAGCTTTCTTT
TRBV18	TRBJ1-2	-	-	CASSPQSLGAYGYTF	TGTGCCAGCTCACCACAATCCCTGGGGGCCTATGGCTACACCTTC
TRBV5-5	TRBJ2-3	-	-	CASSHSSDTQYF	TGTGCCAGCAGCCACAGTTCAGATACGCAGTATTTT
TRBV9	TRBJ2-1	-	TRBD2	CASSTGTSGDEQFF	TGTGCCAGCAGCACTGGGACTAGCGGGGATGAGCAGTTCTTC
TRBV29-1	TRBJ1-1	-	-	CSVDRGEGTEAFF	TGCAGCGTTGACAGAGGGGAGGGCACTGAAGCTTTCTTT
TRBV4-1	TRBJ1-6	-	-	CASSRTVGDSPLHF	TGCGCCAGCAGCCGGACGGTGGGAGATTCACCCCTCCACTTT
TRBV14	TRBJ2-1	-	TRBD2	CASTRTSGYNEQFF	TGTGCCAGCACACGGACTAGCGGATACAATGAGCAGTTCTTC
TRBV7-9	TRBJ1-1	many	-	CASSLSGLNTEAFF	TGTGCCAGCAGCTTATCAGGGCTGAACACTGAAGCTTTCTTT
TRBV7-8	TRBJ1-1	-	-	CASSRGTELNTEAFF	TGTGCCAGCAGCCGAGGTACAGAGTTGAACACTGAAGCTTTCTTT
TRBV5-1	TRBJ2-7	-	TRBD2	CASHATGTSGRATYEQYF	TGCGCCAGCCATGCGACCGGGACTAGCGGGAGGGCAACCTACGAGCAGTACTTC